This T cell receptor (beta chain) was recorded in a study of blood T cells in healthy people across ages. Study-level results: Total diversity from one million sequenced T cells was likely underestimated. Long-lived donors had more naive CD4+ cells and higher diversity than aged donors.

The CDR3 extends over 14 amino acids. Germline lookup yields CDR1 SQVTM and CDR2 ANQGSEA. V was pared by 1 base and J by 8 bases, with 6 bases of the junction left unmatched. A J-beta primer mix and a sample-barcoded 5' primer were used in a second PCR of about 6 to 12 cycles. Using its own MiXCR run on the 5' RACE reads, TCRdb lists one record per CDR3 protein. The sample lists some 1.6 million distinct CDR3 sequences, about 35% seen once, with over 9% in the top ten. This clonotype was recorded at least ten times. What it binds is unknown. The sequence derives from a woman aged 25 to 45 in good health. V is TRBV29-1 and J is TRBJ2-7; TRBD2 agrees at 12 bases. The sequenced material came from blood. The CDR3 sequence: CSVEATSGRNKQYF. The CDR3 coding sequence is TGCAGCGTTGAAGCTACTAGCGGGAGGAATAAGCAGTACTTC.